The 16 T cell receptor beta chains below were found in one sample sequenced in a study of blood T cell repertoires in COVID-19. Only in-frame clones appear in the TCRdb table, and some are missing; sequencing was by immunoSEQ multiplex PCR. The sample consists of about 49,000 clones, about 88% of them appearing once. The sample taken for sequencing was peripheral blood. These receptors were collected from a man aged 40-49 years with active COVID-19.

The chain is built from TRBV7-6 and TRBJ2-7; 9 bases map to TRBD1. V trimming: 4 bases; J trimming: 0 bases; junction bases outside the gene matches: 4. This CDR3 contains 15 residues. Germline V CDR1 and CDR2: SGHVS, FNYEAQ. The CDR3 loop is CASSSGQGPSYEQYF. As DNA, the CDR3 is TGTGCCAGCAGCTCAGGACAGGGGCCCTCCTACGAGCAGTACTTC.

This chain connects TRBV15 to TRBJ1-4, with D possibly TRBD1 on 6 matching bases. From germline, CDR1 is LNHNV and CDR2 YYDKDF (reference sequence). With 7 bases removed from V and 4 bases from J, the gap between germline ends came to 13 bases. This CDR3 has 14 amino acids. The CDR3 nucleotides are TGTGCCACCATGGAGGAGGACAGTAATGAAAAACTGTTTTTT. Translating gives CATMEEDSNEKLFF.

CDR3: CASSLESGSMNEQFF. Written as DNA, the CDR3 is TGTGCCAGCAGCTTAGAAAGCGGGAGTATGAATGAGCAGTTCTTC. The chain combines TRBV13 with TRBJ2-1; 8 bases align to TRBD2. The CDR3 is 15 residues long. CDR1 and CDR2 from the germline V gene are PRHDT and FYEKMQ (reference sequence). V shed 1 base and J 7 bases; nucleotides not matched to a gene: 6.

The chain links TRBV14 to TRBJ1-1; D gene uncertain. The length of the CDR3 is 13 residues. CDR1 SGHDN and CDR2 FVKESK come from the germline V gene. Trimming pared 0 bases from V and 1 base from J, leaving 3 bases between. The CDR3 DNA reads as TGTGCCAGCAGCCAAGACCAGAACACTGAAGCTTTCTTT. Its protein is CASSQDQNTEAFF.

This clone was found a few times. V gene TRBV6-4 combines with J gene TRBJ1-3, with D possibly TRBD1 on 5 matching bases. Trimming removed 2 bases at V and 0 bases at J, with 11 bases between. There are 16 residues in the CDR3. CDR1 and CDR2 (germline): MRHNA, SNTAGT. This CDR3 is CASSDTRDSSGNTIYF. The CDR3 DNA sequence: TGTGCCAGCAGTGACACCCGTGACAGCTCTGGAAACACCATATATTTT.

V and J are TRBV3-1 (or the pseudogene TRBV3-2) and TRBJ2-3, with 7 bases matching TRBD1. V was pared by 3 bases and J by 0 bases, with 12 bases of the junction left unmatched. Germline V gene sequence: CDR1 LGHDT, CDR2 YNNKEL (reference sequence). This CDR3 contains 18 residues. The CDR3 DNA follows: TGTGCCAGCAGCCATTCGGGACAGCCCGGCCGGAGCACAGATACGCAGTATTTT. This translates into CASSHSGQPGRSTDTQYF.

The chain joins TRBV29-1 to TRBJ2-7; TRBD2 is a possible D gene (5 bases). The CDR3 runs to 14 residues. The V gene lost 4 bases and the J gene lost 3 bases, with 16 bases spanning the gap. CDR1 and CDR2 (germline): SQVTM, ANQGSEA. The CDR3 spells CSVGLRAGGYEQYF. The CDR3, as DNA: TGCAGCGTTGGGCTCCGGGCGGGTGGCTACGAGCAGTACTTC.

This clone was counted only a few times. CDR3 nucleotides: TGTGCCAGCAGCTTAGTTAGCGGGGTAACCTACGAGCAGTACTTC. Its translation: CASSLVSGVTYEQYF. The genes are TRBV7-2 and TRBJ2-7, with 8 positions matching TRBD2. V was pared by 1 base and J by 2 bases, with 4 bases of the junction left unmatched. The CDR3 has 15 residues. Per the germline V gene, CDR1 is SGHTA and CDR2 is FQGNSA.

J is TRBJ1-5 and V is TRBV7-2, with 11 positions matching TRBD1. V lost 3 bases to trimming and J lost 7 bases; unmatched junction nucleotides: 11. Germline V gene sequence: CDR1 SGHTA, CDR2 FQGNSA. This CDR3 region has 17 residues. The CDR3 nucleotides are TGTGCCAGCAGCTTGTGGACAGGGGGCAAAATGGACCAGCCCCAGCATTTT. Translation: CASSLWTGGKMDQPQHF.

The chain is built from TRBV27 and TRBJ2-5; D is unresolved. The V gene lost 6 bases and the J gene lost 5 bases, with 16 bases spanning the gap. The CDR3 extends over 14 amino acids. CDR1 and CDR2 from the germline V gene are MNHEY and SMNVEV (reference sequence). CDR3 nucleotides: TGTGCCAGCAGGCTCCTAACGGGTCGTGAGACCCAGTACTTC. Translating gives CASRLLTGRETQYF.

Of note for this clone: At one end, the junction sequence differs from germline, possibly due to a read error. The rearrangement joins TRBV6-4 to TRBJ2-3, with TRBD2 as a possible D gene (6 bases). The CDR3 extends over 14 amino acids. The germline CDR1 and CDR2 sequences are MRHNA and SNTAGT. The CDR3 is CASRELAGTDTQYF. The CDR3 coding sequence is TGTGCCAGCCGTGAACTAGCTGGCACAGATACGCAGTATTTT.

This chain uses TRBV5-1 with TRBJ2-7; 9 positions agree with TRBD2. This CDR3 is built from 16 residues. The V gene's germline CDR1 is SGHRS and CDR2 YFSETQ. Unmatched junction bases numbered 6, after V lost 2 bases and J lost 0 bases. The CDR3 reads CASSLDLSGSSYEQYF. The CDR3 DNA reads TGCGCCAGCAGCTTAGACCTTAGCGGGAGCTCCTACGAGCAGTACTTC.

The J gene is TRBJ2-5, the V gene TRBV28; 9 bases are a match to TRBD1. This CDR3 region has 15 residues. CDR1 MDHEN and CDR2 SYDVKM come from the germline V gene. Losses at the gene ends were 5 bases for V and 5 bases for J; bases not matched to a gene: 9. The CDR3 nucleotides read TGTGCCAGCAGTAATATACAGGGGGCGGAGGAGACCCAGTACTTC. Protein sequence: CASSNIQGAEETQYF.

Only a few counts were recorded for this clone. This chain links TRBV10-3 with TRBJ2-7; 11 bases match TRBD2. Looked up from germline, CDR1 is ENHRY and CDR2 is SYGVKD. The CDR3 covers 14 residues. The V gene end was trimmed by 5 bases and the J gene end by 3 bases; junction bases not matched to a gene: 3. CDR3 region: CAISTGTSGYEQYF. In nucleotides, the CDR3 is TGTGCCATCAGTACCGGGACTAGCGGCTACGAGCAGTACTTC.

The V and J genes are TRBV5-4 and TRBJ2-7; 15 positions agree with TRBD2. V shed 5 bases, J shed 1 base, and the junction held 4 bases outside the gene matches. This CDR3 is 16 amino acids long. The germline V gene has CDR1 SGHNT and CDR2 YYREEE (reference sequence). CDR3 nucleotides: TGTGCCAGCAGGAACGGACTAGCGGGAGGGTCCTACGAGCAGTACTTC. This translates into CASRNGLAGGSYEQYF.

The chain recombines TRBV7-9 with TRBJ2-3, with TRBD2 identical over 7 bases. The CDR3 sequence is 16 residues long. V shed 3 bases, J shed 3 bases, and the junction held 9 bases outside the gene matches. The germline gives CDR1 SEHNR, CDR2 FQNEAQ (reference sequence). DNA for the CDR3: TGTGCCAGCAGCTTCGGCGGGAGCTTTAGTACAGATACGCAGTATTTT. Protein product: CASSFGGSFSTDTQYF. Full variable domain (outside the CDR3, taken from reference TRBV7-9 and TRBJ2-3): DTGVSQNPRHKITKRGQNVTFRCDPISEHNRLYWYRQTLGQGPEFLTYFQNEAQLEKSRLLSDRFSAERPKGSFSTLEIQRTEQGDSAMYLCASSFGGSFSTDTQYFGPGTRLTVL.